This T cell receptor beta chain was documented in a study of blood T cell repertoires in COVID-19. Turning to the study itself: In each case, the material was cDNA or gDNA derived from T cells, B-cell-depleted T cells, or PBMCs.

Method: immunoSEQ multiplex PCR; TCRdb's copy keeps in-frame clones and lacks some. The profile covers some 370,000 clones, with approximately 87% appearing a single time and 8.5% to 12% taken by the ten largest. The CDR3 extends over 14 amino acids. Germline CDR1 reads KGHSH; CDR2 reads LQKENI. The ends lost 2 bases at V and 1 base at J; junction bases unmatched: 1. The sequenced sample was peripheral blood. J is TRBJ2-5 and V is TRBV18; the match to TRBD2 covers 7 bases. This clonotype originated in a woman in her twenties or thirties with COVID-19, enrolled during active disease. The DNA of the CDR3 is TGTGCCAGCTCACCATCTAGCGGCCAAGAGACCCAGTACTTC. This gives the protein CASSPSSGQETQYF.